Described below is a single TCR beta chain sequence and its context. Its antigen is unknown. The sample is drawn from a study of T cell responses to AZD1222 COVID-19 vaccine. Study-wide findings and caveats: At 160-218 and 743-854, vaccine-associated CD4 TCRs were dominant, and they spanned spike. Donors in the cohort were predominantly white British and more often female, and clonal diversity was possibly underestimated.

The assay was immunoSEQ multiplex PCR, and TCRdb's table has in-frame clones only and misses some. Here the sample spans about 39,000 clones, 88% being singletons. The CDR3 has 16 residues. Germline CDR1 MDHEN, CDR2 SYDVKM. J lost 1 base, V lost 6 bases, and 11 bases had no gene match. Here the sequenced sample was peripheral blood, taken 28 days after the second dose of the MenACWY control vaccine. The chain couples TRBV28 to TRBJ2-7, with 8 nucleotides matching TRBD2. The origin of this receptor is an adult who received the MenACWY meningococcal vaccine as a control. CDR3 DNA sequence: TGTGCCAGCAGGTCCCCAGCGGGAGTTTCTTCCTACGAGCAGTACTTC. This encodes CASRSPAGVSSYEQYF.